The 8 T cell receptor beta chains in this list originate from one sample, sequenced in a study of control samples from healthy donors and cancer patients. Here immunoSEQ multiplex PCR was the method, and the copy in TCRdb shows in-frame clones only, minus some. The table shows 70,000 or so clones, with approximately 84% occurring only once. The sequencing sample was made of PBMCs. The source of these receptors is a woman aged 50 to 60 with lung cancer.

CDR3 in DNA: TGTGCCAGCAGTGAACGGGCTAGCGGGGGCCCCTCTCGGAATGAGCAGTTCTTC. Amino acids: CASSERASGGPSRNEQFF. The rearrangement joins TRBV6-1 to TRBJ2-1, with 10 bases that match TRBD2. This CDR3 spans 18 amino acids. V lost 2 bases, J lost 7 bases, and 14 bases stayed unmatched. The V gene's germline CDR1 is MNHNS and CDR2 SASEGT.

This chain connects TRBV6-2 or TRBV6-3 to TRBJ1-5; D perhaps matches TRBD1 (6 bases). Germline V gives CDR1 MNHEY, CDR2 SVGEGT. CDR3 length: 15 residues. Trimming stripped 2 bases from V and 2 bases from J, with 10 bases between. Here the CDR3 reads CASSYGGAGNQPQHF. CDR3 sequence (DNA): TGTGCCAGCAGTTACGGGGGCGCGGGCAATCAGCCCCAGCATTTT.

CDR3 amino acids: CSVVAGLGNEQFF. The CDR3 DNA reads TGCAGCGTTGTGGCCGGACTTGGGAATGAGCAGTTCTTC. This chain connects TRBV29-1 to TRBJ2-1; TRBD2 might be the D (5 bases). Germline CDR1 and CDR2: SQVTM and ANQGSEA. The CDR3 covers 13 residues. Trimming pared 4 bases from V and 7 bases from J, leaving 14 bases between.

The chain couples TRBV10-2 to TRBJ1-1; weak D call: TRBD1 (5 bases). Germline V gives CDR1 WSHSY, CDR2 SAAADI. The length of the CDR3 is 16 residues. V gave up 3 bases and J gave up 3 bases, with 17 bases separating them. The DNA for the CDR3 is TGCGCCAGCAGTGACCCCACCGGGACTAGAGACACTGAAGCTTTCTTT. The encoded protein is CASSDPTGTRDTEAFF.

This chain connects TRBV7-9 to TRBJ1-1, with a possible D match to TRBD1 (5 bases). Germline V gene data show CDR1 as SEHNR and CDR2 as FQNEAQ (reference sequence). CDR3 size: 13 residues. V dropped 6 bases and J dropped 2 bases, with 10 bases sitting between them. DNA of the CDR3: TGTGCCAGCAGACCTCAGGGTAACACTGAAGCTTTCTTT. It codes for CASRPQGNTEAFF.

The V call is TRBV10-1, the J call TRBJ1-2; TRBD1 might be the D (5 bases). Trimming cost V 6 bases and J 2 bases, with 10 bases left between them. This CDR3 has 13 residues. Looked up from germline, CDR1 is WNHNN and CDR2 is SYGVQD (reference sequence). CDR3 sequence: CASSPGPNYGYTF. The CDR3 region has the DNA TGCGCCAGCAGCCCGGGACCGAACTATGGCTACACCTTC.

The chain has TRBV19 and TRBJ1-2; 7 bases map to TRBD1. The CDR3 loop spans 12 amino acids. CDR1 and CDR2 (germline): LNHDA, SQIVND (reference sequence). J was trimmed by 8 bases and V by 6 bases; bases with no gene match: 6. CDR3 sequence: CASSVLGGGYTF. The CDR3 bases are TGTGCCAGTAGCGTACTAGGGGGCGGCTACACCTTC.

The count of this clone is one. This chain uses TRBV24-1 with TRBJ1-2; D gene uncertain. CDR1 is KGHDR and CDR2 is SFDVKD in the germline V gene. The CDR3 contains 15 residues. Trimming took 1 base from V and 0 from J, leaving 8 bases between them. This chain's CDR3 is CATSDFSGTNYGYTF. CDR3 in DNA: TGTGCCACCAGTGATTTCTCCGGAACTAACTATGGCTACACCTTC.